The clone carrying this TCR beta chain was seen just once. The sample belongs to a study of blood T cell repertoires in COVID-19. Study summary: Samples came from the United States, Italy and Spain, spanning acute and convalescent COVID-19. T cells, B-cell-depleted T cells, or PBMCs supplied cDNA or gDNA.

The data were produced by immunoSEQ multiplex PCR, yet TCRdb's version contains in-frame clones alone and is incomplete. The sample holds around 100,000 clones; roughly 85% are singletons and the top ten take 31%. CDR1 is LNHDA, CDR2 SQIVND, per germline (reference sequence). Losses at the gene ends were 4 bases for V and 4 bases for J; bases not matched to a gene: 7. The CDR3 sequence is 15 residues long. The chain recombines TRBV19 with TRBJ2-3; TRBD1 agrees at 8 bases. The sequence was collected from a man between 65 and 80 years old with active or convalescent COVID-19. Sequenced sample: peripheral blood. The CDR3: CASSTRQGSADTQYF. CDR3 coding DNA: TGTGCCAGTAGTACCCGACAGGGGTCGGCAGATACGCAGTATTTT. The variable domain in full, completed from reference TRBV19 and TRBJ2-3, reads DGGITQSPKYLFRKEGQNVTLSCEQNLNHDAMYWYRQDPGQGLRLIYYSQIVNDFQKGDIAEGYSVSREKKESFPLTVTSAQKNPTAFYLCASSTRQGSADTQYFGPGTRLTVL.